Below are 12 T cell receptor beta chains sequenced from a single sample in a study of blood T cell repertoires in COVID-19. Sequenced by immunoSEQ multiplex PCR; TCRdb stores in-frame clones only, minus some. The sample lists about 100,000 clones; more than 85% were seen once. Source material: peripheral blood. These receptor sequences come from a man in his fifties or sixties with active COVID-19.

V usage is TRBV7-2 and J usage is TRBJ2-7; a possible D gene is TRBD1 (6 bases). CDR3 length equals 14 residues. Germline V gene sequence: CDR1 SGHTA, CDR2 FQGNSA. The V and J ends lost 3 bases and 2 bases respectively, with 11 bases between them. CDR3 coding DNA: TGTGCCAGCAGCTTTAGCAGGGGACCCTACGAGCAGTACGTC. It specifies CASSFSRGPYEQYV.

V and J are TRBV5-1 and TRBJ1-1, with 8 bases identical to TRBD1. Germline V gives CDR1 SGHRS, CDR2 YFSETQ. The V gene end was trimmed by 4 bases and the J gene end by 3 bases; junction bases not matched to a gene: 2. The CDR3 runs to 13 residues. The CDR3, as DNA: TGCGCCAGCAGCCAGACAGGGGACACTGAAGCTTTCTTT. Its translation is CASSQTGDTEAFF. Based on the CDR3 plus reference TRBV5-1 and TRBJ1-1, the full variable domain is KAGVTQTPRYLIKTRGQQVTLSCSPISGHRSVSWYQQTPGQGLQFLFEYFSETQRNKGNFPGRFSGRQFSNSRSEMNVSTLELGDSALYLCASSQTGDTEAFFGQGTRLTVV.

The V call is TRBV4-1, the J call TRBJ1-5; D not resolved. The CDR3 contains 16 residues. Trimming pared 3 bases from V and 7 bases from J, leaving 19 bases between. CDR1 is MGHRA and CDR2 is YSYEKL in the germline V gene. Here the CDR3 reads CASSHTLAGAGQPQHF. The CDR3 DNA reads as TGCGCCAGCAGCCATACCCTGGCCGGAGCGGGGCAGCCCCAGCATTTT.

This chain connects TRBV6-5 to TRBJ2-7, with D possibly matching TRBD2 (7 bases). Deletions cut 9 bases from V and 0 bases from J, with 18 bases between. The CDR3 contains 15 residues. In germline, CDR1 is MNHEY, CDR2 SVGAGI. In DNA, the CDR3 is TGTGCCAGTTCTCTTGGGGGCGGGAGCTCCTACGAGCAGTACGTC. Translating it yields CASSLGGGSSYEQYV.

The V gene is TRBV18, the J gene TRBJ1-2, with 8 bases aligning to TRBD1. V trimming: 2 bases; J trimming: 1 base; junction bases outside the gene matches: 3. The CDR3 totals 15 residues. Germline V gives CDR1 KGHSH, CDR2 LQKENI. CDR3 DNA: TGTGCCAGCTCACCAATAACAGGGGGTAACTATGGCTACACCTTC. It yields the protein CASSPITGGNYGYTF.

The chain is built from TRBV2 and TRBJ2-6, with D maybe TRBD1 (6 bases). Between the trimmed V and J ends, which lost 6 bases and 2 bases, there was a span of 8 bases. The CDR3 extends over 14 amino acids. Germline CDR1 SNHLY, CDR2 FYNNEI. This CDR3 is CASSRTAGANVLTF. For the CDR3, the DNA is TGTGCCAGCAGCCGGACAGCTGGGGCCAACGTCCTGACTTTC.

This clone was recorded once. V and J are TRBV18 and TRBJ1-5; TRBD1 is a possible D gene (5 bases). Germline V gene lookup returns CDR1 KGHSH and CDR2 LQKENI. V was pared by 4 bases and J by 2 bases, with 15 bases between. The CDR3 sequence is 16 residues long. The CDR3 region is CASSLGTGEGNQPQHF. The CDR3 DNA follows: TGTGCCAGCTCACTCGGGACGGGAGAAGGCAATCAGCCCCAGCATTTT.

This chain connects TRBV7-9 to TRBJ2-1; 8 bases align to TRBD2. V shed 5 bases, J shed 5 bases, and the junction held 5 bases outside the gene matches. The CDR3 totals 14 residues. The V gene's germline CDR1 is SEHNR and CDR2 FQNEAQ (reference sequence). CDR3 sequence: CASSNTSGNNEQFF. The CDR3 bases are TGTGCCAGCAGCAATACTAGCGGCAACAATGAGCAGTTCTTC. The full variable domain, rest sourced from reference TRBV7-9 and TRBJ2-1, is DTGVSQNPRHKITKRGQNVTFRCDPISEHNRLYWYRQTLGQGPEFLTYFQNEAQLEKSRLLSDRFSAERPKGSFSTLEIQRTEQGDSAMYLCASSNTSGNNEQFFGPGTRLTVL.

The rearrangement joins TRBV11-3 to TRBJ2-1; 11 bases are a match to TRBD2. The CDR3 length is 16 residues. The V and J ends lost 5 bases and 1 base, in that order; junction bases with no gene match: 4. Germline V CDR1 and CDR2: SGHNT, YENEEA. CDR3 nucleotide sequence: TGTGCCAGCAGCCAGAGACTAGCGGGATCCTACAATGAGCAGTTCTTC. The encoded protein is CASSQRLAGSYNEQFF.

CDR3 sequence reads: CASSLKSGTQEKLFF. The CDR3 DNA is TGTGCCAGCAGCTTAAAATCCGGGACACAAGAAAAACTGTTTTTT. The V gene is TRBV5-6, the J gene TRBJ1-4; maybe TRBD1 (6 bases). Germline V gene sequence: CDR1 SGHDT, CDR2 YYEEEE. The ends were cut back, 2 bases at V and 8 bases at J, with 16 bases in the middle. This CDR3 spans 15 amino acids. Drawing the rest from reference TRBV5-6 and TRBJ1-4, the complete variable domain is DAGVTQSPTHLIKTRGQQVTLRCSPKSGHDTVSWYQQALGQGPQFIFQYYEEEERQRGNFPDRFSGHQFPNYSSELNVNALLLGDSALYLCASSLKSGTQEKLFFGSGTQLSVL.

This rearrangement joins TRBV27 to TRBJ2-5, with D possibly matching TRBD1 (5 bases). Germline V gives CDR1 MNHEY, CDR2 SMNVEV (reference sequence). V lost 6 bases and J lost 4, with 15 bases in between. The CDR3 covers 14 residues. CDR3 nucleotides: TGTGCCAGCAGGCCTCTCAGGGAACGAGAGACCCAGTACTTC. Protein sequence: CASRPLRERETQYF.

The chain links TRBV3-1 (or the pseudogene TRBV3-2) to TRBJ1-5; no definite D call. V lost 4 bases, J lost 4 bases, and 17 bases lay in between. This CDR3 comprises 16 residues. The germline V gene has CDR1 LGHDT and CDR2 YNNKEL (reference sequence). CDR3 bases: TGTGCCAGCAGCCCAGGCACAGTCTTACAAAATCAGCCCCAGCATTTT. Residues: CASSPGTVLQNQPQHF.